This TCR beta chain was recorded in a study of T cells in localized non-small cell lung cancer. Sequencing was performed with immunoSEQ multiplex PCR; in TCRdb, only in-frame clones are kept and a portion is missing. The table includes over 40,000 clones, about 88% detected once. Trimming removed 0 bases from V and 4 bases from J, with 11 bases in between. The CDR3 extends over 15 amino acids. Germline assignment: CDR1 SGDLS and CDR2 YYNGEE. The source was peripheral blood, collected before any cancer treatment. This sequence was found in a woman aged 18-55 years with stage III lung adenocarcinoma. This chain connects TRBV9 to TRBJ2-1; a possible D gene is TRBD1 (6 bases). The CDR3 nucleotides are TGTGCCAGCAGCGTAGGGACAGACCATTACAATGAGCAGTTCTTC. Protein: CASSVGTDHYNEQFF.